This is a list of T cell receptor beta chains from one sample in a study of blood T cell repertoires in COVID-19. Profiled with immunoSEQ multiplex PCR; TCRdb holds only in-frame clones, not every one. Of just over 200,000 clones detected, 70% to 90% appear once; the ten largest clones hold 5% to 6.5%. The sample comprised peripheral blood. The receptors were sampled from a man older than 75 with acute or convalescent COVID-19. Both conserved end residues are part of each CDR3.

j_gene | len | v_gene | CDR3aa
TRBJ2-5 | 16 | TRBV7-2 | CASSLERASGRETQYF
TRBJ1-1 | 17 | TRBV27 | CASTQKGISFMNTEAFF
TRBJ1-4 | 14 | TRBV19 | CASSERAANEKLFF
TRBJ2-1 | 16 | TRBV6-2/TRBV6-3 | CASSPTTSGNYNEQFF
TRBJ2-5 | 12 | TRBV13 | CASSRQQETQYF
TRBJ1-5 | 15 | TRBV27 | CASSQPSGSGQPQHF
TRBJ2-7 | 17 | TRBV21-1 | CASSYRLTSGSSYEQYF
TRBJ1-1 | 16 | TRBV7-8 | CASSLVWGRVNTEAFF
TRBJ1-1 | 15 | TRBV11-3 | CASSSGTGMNTEAFF
TRBJ2-1 | 13 | TRBV24-1 | CATSDYSGRAMFF
TRBJ2-1 | 14 | TRBV7-9 | CASSLVTGINEQFF
TRBJ2-2 | 17 | TRBV2 | CASSPGLAGGRTGELFF
TRBJ2-1 | 19 | TRBV15 | CATGGLGAGDASSYNEQFF
TRBJ2-2 | 17 | TRBV3-1/TRBV3-2 | CASSHPSGRAFTGELFF
TRBJ1-5 | 14 | TRBV30 | CAWSGRVILQPQHF
TRBJ1-6 | 15 | TRBV6-5 | CASRDGTRTNSPLHF